This TCR beta chain derives from a study of monozygotic twins with inflammatory bowel disease. The CDR3 covers 13 residues. Study-level findings and limits: With others, IBD patients shared fewer clonotypes than healthy twins did, especially with disease activity. In these data, no single strong IBD-associated signal or clonotype received support. It was in IBD patients that TCRbeta diversity (inverse Simpson) was lower than in healthy co-twins.

From its re-call of the 5' RACE reads, TCRdb lists each CDR3 protein once, without DNA. The specimen's table records approximately 340,000 distinct CDR3 sequences. Of note for this clonotype: The antigen is not known.

The receptor was isolated from a human donor with ulcerative colitis or Crohn's disease, or a healthy co-twin of an affected twin (not recorded which). The chain carries TRBV12-3 or TRBV12-4 and TRBJ2-7; TCRdb lists TRBD1, though no DNA is available to test this call. The sequenced sample consisted of blood. This CDR3 is CASSEDRGYEQYF.